The 20 T cell receptor beta chains reported below all come from one sample, sequenced in a study of cytomegalovirus exposure and HLA in healthy donors. Vbeta (60) and Jbeta (13) primers were used in the PCR. The repertoire was sequenced with immunoSEQ multiplex PCR; TCRdb's copy has only in-frame clones and lacks some. The profile shows 95,000 or so clones, about 86% of them singletons. Sequencing input: PBMCs. These receptors all stem from a woman in her 70s in good health and CMV-seropositive.

The chain recombines TRBV5-1 with TRBJ2-5; 8 positions agree with TRBD2. CDR1 is SGHRS and CDR2 is YFSETQ in the germline V gene. The CDR3 runs to 16 residues. Trimming took 2 bases from V and 4 from J; bases not matched to a gene: 10. CDR3: CASSLRAGGRGETQYF. CDR3 DNA sequence: TGCGCCAGCAGCTTAAGGGCGGGAGGACGCGGAGAGACCCAGTACTTC.

The genes are TRBV4-2 and TRBJ2-7, with a tentative D call TRBD1 (6 bases). This CDR3 is built from 16 residues. V was cut by 4 bases and J by 6 bases, with 22 bases left in between. CDR1 is LGHNA and CDR2 is YNFKEQ in the germline V gene. The CDR3 region is CASSPKTGSLIGEQYF. CDR3 bases: TGTGCCAGCAGCCCAAAAACAGGGTCCCTTATCGGCGAGCAGTACTTC.

This clone showed up just a few times. The rearrangement links TRBV7-9 to TRBJ1-2; 9 nucleotides match TRBD1. V shed 5 bases, J shed 3 bases, and the junction held 7 bases outside the gene matches. This CDR3 is 15 amino acids long. Germline V lookup: CDR1 SEHNR, CDR2 FQNEAQ (reference sequence). CDR3 bases: TGTGCCAGCAGCCCCGGGACAGGGAACCACTATGGCTACACCTTC. Translation gives CASSPGTGNHYGYTF.

The genes are TRBV6-5 and TRBJ1-1; D perhaps matches TRBD1 (5 bases). V was cut by 6 bases and J by 4 bases, with 15 bases left in between. The CDR3 totals 14 residues. The germline V gene encodes CDR1 MNHEY and CDR2 SVGAGI. DNA of the CDR3: TGTGCCAGCAGCCTCCGGGGGGGAAGCACTGAAGCTTTCTTT. Its translation: CASSLRGGSTEAFF.

The rearrangement joins TRBV7-9 to TRBJ1-1; 8 positions agree with TRBD1. The CDR3 is 14 residues long. The J segment lost 2 bases and the V segment lost 4 bases, leaving 3 bases of the junction unmatched. Germline V gene sequence: CDR1 SEHNR, CDR2 FQNEAQ (reference sequence). CDR3 amino acids: CASSYGQGNTEAFF. In DNA, the CDR3 is TGTGCCAGCAGCTACGGACAGGGCAACACTGAAGCTTTCTTT. The full variable domain, with the rest looked up from reference TRBV7-9 and TRBJ1-1, is DTGVSQNPRHKITKRGQNVTFRCDPISEHNRLYWYRQTLGQGPEFLTYFQNEAQLEKSRLLSDRFSAERPKGSFSTLEIQRTEQGDSAMYLCASSYGQGNTEAFFGQGTRLTVV.

This chain links TRBV19 with TRBJ1-2; TRBD1 matches at 9 bases. The trim removed 5 bases at V and 5 bases at J, leaving 9 bases unmatched. Per germline, CDR1 LNHDA and CDR2 SQIVND (reference sequence). The CDR3 spans 15 residues. Written as DNA, the CDR3 is TGTGCCAGTAGTCCTGGGACAGGGTCTCGTTATGGCTACACCTTC. This codes for CASSPGTGSRYGYTF.

The sample holds one count of this clone. CDR3 sequence: CASSRTGLWEQYF. The CDR3 coding sequence is TGCGCCAGCAGCCGGACAGGCCTTTGGGAGCAGTACTTC. The chain carries TRBV5-1 and TRBJ2-7; TRBD1 matches at 7 bases. Per the germline V gene, CDR1 is SGHRS and CDR2 is YFSETQ. The CDR3 spans 13 residues. V lost 4 bases, J lost 7 bases, and 8 bases stayed unmatched.

The rearrangement links TRBV5-1 to TRBJ2-7; 7 bases match TRBD2. V shed 0 bases, J shed 2 bases, and the junction held 2 bases outside the gene matches. CDR1 is SGHRS, CDR2 YFSETQ, per germline. The CDR3 runs to 14 residues. This CDR3 reads CASSLGLATYEQYF. CDR3 nucleotide sequence: TGCGCCAGCAGCTTGGGACTAGCAACCTACGAGCAGTACTTC. The full variable domain, completed using reference TRBV5-1 and TRBJ2-7, is KAGVTQTPRYLIKTRGQQVTLSCSPISGHRSVSWYQQTPGQGLQFLFEYFSETQRNKGNFPGRFSGRQFSNSRSEMNVSTLELGDSALYLCASSLGLATYEQYFGPGTRLTVT.

V is TRBV6-4 and J is TRBJ2-2; 13 nucleotides align to TRBD2. The trim removed 4 bases at V and 4 bases at J, leaving 0 bases unmatched. Germline CDR1 is MRHNA and CDR2 is SNTAGT. The CDR3 runs 15 residues. The CDR3 reads CASSGTSGSTGELFF. The CDR3 DNA reads TGTGCCAGCAGTGGGACTAGCGGGAGCACCGGGGAGCTGTTTTTT.

J is TRBJ2-1 and V is TRBV28; possibly TRBD2 for D (6 bases). Between the trimmed V and J ends, which lost 5 bases and 0 bases, there was a span of 8 bases. The CDR3 is made up of 14 amino acids. Germline values: CDR1 MDHEN, CDR2 SYDVKM. The CDR3 sequence: CASSPGSSYNEQFF. CDR3 nucleotides: TGTGCCAGCAGTCCCGGGAGCTCCTACAATGAGCAGTTCTTC. Full variable domain (remainder filled in from reference TRBV28 and TRBJ2-1): DVKVTQSSRYLVKRTGEKVFLECVQDMDHENMFWYRQDPGLGLRLIYFSYDVKMKEKGDIPEGYSVSREKKERFSLILESASTNQTSMYLCASSPGSSYNEQFFGPGTRLTVL.

The V call is TRBV6-1, the J call TRBJ1-2; 9 bases are shared with TRBD1. The V and J ends lost 9 bases and 7 bases, in that order; junction bases with no gene match: 3. CDR1 is MNHNS and CDR2 is SASEGT in the germline V gene. The CDR3 is made up of 11 amino acids. CDR3 coding DNA: TGTGCCAGGGGGACAGGGTTTGGCTACACCTTC. Encoded protein: CARGTGFGYTF.

The CDR3 loop reads CASSLRQVPYEQYF. The CDR3 DNA follows: TGTGCCAGCAGTTTGAGACAGGTGCCCTACGAGCAGTACTTC. The chain joins TRBV28 to TRBJ2-7, with D tentatively TRBD1 (6 bases). Germline V gene sequence: CDR1 MDHEN, CDR2 SYDVKM. The CDR3 consists of 14 residues. Trimming took off 3 bases at V and 2 bases at J, with 11 bases between the two ends.

This clone was counted once. This sequence joins TRBV10-3 and TRBJ2-1; tentative D call: TRBD2 (6 bases). Trimming removed 4 bases from V and 1 base from J, with 17 bases in between. Looked up from germline, CDR1 is ENHRY and CDR2 is SYGVKD. The length of the CDR3 is 17 residues. The CDR3 coding sequence is TGTGCCATCAGTGCGGTCGGGGGAGAGTGGTCCTACAATGAGCAGTTCTTC. It encodes CAISAVGGEWSYNEQFF.

The rearrangement uses TRBV5-8 and TRBJ1-3, with D unclear. Germline CDR1 SGHTS, CDR2 YDEGEE. CDR3 length: 16 residues. V was trimmed by 0 bases and J by 0 bases, leaving 10 bases between them. The CDR3 region has the DNA TGTGCCAGCAGCTTGGCCGGGGTCTACTCTGGAAACACCATATATTTT. It specifies CASSLAGVYSGNTIYF.

This clone was observed a handful of times. The rearrangement joins TRBV5-1 to TRBJ2-6, with no clear D. V lost 4 bases and J lost 2, with 7 bases in between. The CDR3 totals 14 residues. Looked up from germline, CDR1 is SGHRS and CDR2 is YFSETQ. The CDR3 DNA is TGCGCCAGCAGCGCGGCAACTGGGGCCAACGTCCTGACTTTC. Encoded protein: CASSAATGANVLTF.

This chain connects TRBV10-3 to TRBJ2-1, with D perhaps matching TRBD2 (5 bases). The CDR3 consists of 17 residues. Germline lookup yields CDR1 ENHRY and CDR2 SYGVKD. V gave up 6 bases and J gave up 0 bases, with 18 bases separating them. Written as DNA, the CDR3 is TGTGCCATCAGAGGCGGTATTGGGAGTATCTCCTACAATGAGCAGTTCTTC. This gives the protein CAIRGGIGSISYNEQFF.

The V gene is TRBV4-2, the J gene TRBJ2-1, with 11 bases aligning to TRBD2. This CDR3 is built from 16 residues. The junction had 8 bases not matched to a gene; V was cut back by 5 bases and J by 5 bases. CDR1 and CDR2 (germline): LGHNA, YNFKEQ. CDR3 DNA: TGTGCCAGCAGCTTTGCCGGGACTAGCGGAGACAATGAGCAGTTCTTC. Translation: CASSFAGTSGDNEQFF.

The chain carries TRBV7-8 and TRBJ1-5; D might be TRBD1 (5 bases). V lost 5 bases, J lost 0 bases, and 14 bases lay in between. Germline loops: CDR1 SGHVS, CDR2 FQNEAQ. The CDR3 has 16 amino acids. CDR3 loop: CASSPAQGYSNQPQHF. The CDR3 coding sequence is TGTGCCAGCAGCCCGGCGCAGGGTTATAGCAATCAGCCCCAGCATTTT.

Worth noting for this clone: The sample contains more than one DNA sequence encoding this CDR3. DNA for the CDR3: TGTGCCTGGAGTGTACAGGGGGGCGGAAACACCATATATTTT. It yields the protein CAWSVQGGGNTIYF. This chain joins TRBV30 and TRBJ1-3, with 8 bases lining up with TRBD1. With 0 bases clipped from V and 4 bases from J, the junction kept 2 bases outside the gene matches. This CDR3 contains 14 residues. Per the germline V gene, CDR1 is GTSNPN and CDR2 is SVGIG (reference sequence).

This sequence joins TRBV12-5 and TRBJ1-5; D is unclear. CDR1 is LGHNT, CDR2 FRNRAP, per germline. V dropped 4 bases and J dropped 11 bases, with 12 bases sitting between them. The CDR3 has 12 amino acids. The CDR3 loop reads CASGSPDGAQHF. The CDR3, as DNA: TGTGCTAGTGGTTCACCGGACGGGGCCCAGCATTTT. Based on the CDR3 plus reference TRBV12-5 and TRBJ1-5, the full variable domain is DARVTQTPRHKVTEMGQEVTMRCQPILGHNTVFWYRQTMMQGLELLAYFRNRAPLDDSGMPKDRFSAEMPDATLATLKIQPSEPRDSAVYFCASGSPDGAQHFGDGTRLSIL.